These 10 T cell receptor beta chains share one sample of origin, sequenced in a study of graft-versus-host responses after intestinal transplantation. Here immunoSEQ multiplex PCR was the method, and the copy in TCRdb shows in-frame clones only, minus some. In the table there are around 18,000 clones, roughly 94% of which are singletons. The sequenced sample was PBMCs, obtained 23 days after intestinal transplant. The receptors here all came from a human patient who received an intestinal transplant, so some T cells may come from the graft donor.

This chain joins TRBV6-5 and TRBJ2-2; D is ambiguous. This CDR3 is built from 13 residues. V dropped 0 bases and J dropped 7 bases, with 6 bases sitting between them. CDR1 is MNHEY and CDR2 is SVGAGI in the germline V gene. CDR3 loop: CASSYSISGELFF. The CDR3 DNA reads TGTGCCAGCAGTTACTCAATCAGCGGGGAGCTGTTTTTT.

The rearrangement joins TRBV7-3 to TRBJ2-1, with 10 bases fitting TRBD2. The CDR3 contains 16 residues. Trimming took 0 bases from V and 6 from J; bases not matched to a gene: 5. Germline lookup yields CDR1 SGHTA and CDR2 FQGTGA. DNA of the CDR3: TGTGCCAGCAGCTTAACGGTACTAGCGGGACCCAATGAGCAGTTCTTC. Translating it yields CASSLTVLAGPNEQFF.

V and J are TRBV7-8 and TRBJ2-5; unclear D gene. The germline V gene encodes CDR1 SGHVS and CDR2 FQNEAQ. Trimming left V 0 bases short and J 4 bases short, with 6 bases between. This CDR3 region has 13 residues. The DNA for the CDR3 is TGTGCCAGCAGCTTAGCTAGCAGAGAGACCCAGTACTTC. Its translation: CASSLASRETQYF. The whole variable domain, filled in from reference TRBV7-8 and TRBJ2-5, reads GAGVSQSPRYKVAKRGQDVALRCDPISGHVSLFWYQQALGQGPEFLTYFQNEAQLDKSGLPSDRFFAERPEGSVSTLKIQRTQQEDSAVYLCASSLASRETQYFGPGTRLLVL.

The V call is TRBV5-4, the J call TRBJ2-1; D tentatively fits TRBD1 or TRBD2 (6 bases each). The length of the CDR3 is 16 residues. The V end was cut by 4 bases, the J end by 4 bases, with 18 bases between. CDR1 is SGHNT and CDR2 is YYREEE in the germline V gene (reference sequence). The chain's CDR3 is CASSDIKGGIYNEQFF. The CDR3 DNA sequence: TGTGCCAGCAGCGATATAAAGGGGGGCATTTACAATGAGCAGTTCTTC.

Here the CDR3 reads CASSYPLAGGLLRTDTQYF. CDR3 DNA: TGTGCCAGCAGTTACCCCTTAGCGGGAGGGCTCTTGAGGACAGATACGCAGTATTTT. The chain couples TRBV28 to TRBJ2-3, with 11 bases lining up with TRBD2. Germline V gene data show CDR1 as MDHEN and CDR2 as SYDVKM. V lost 4 bases, J lost 3 bases, and 15 bases stayed unmatched. The CDR3 is 19 amino acids.

The gene calls are TRBV19 and TRBJ2-5; D call uncertain. The J call may be wrong; the DNA end is better matched by TRBJ2-7. The germline V gene has CDR1 LNHDA and CDR2 SQIVND (reference sequence). The CDR3 totals 14 residues. CDR3 region: CASSIGLSIYEQYF. The CDR3 DNA follows: TGTGCCAGTAGTATAGGGCTATCAATCTACGAGCAGTACTTC.

V and J are TRBV4-2 and TRBJ1-1; D gene uncertain. Per germline, CDR1 LGHNA and CDR2 YNFKEQ. CDR3 length: 17 amino acids. V gave up 6 bases and J gave up 3 bases, with 23 bases separating them. The CDR3 protein is CASSDTTRHSVDTEAFF. CDR3 DNA: TGTGCCAGCAGTGATACTACACGACACTCTGTCGACACTGAAGCTTTCTTT.

This sequence joins TRBV2 and TRBJ2-7; D perhaps matches TRBD2 (5 bases). Trimming removed 3 bases at V and 2 bases at J, with 14 bases between. The germline gives CDR1 SNHLY, CDR2 FYNNEI. The length of the CDR3 is 15 residues. The DNA for the CDR3 is TGTGCCAGCAGTGAGGAAGCGGCGAACCCCTACGAGCAGTACTTC. Translating it yields CASSEEAANPYEQYF.

V is TRBV4-3 and J is TRBJ1-1, with 7 bases that match TRBD1. In germline, CDR1 is LGHNA, CDR2 YSLEER. The CDR3 extends over 15 amino acids. The V and J ends lost 7 bases and 3 bases, in that order; junction bases with no gene match: 11. This CDR3 is CASTPSDREYTEAFF. The CDR3 DNA sequence: TGCGCCAGCACCCCGAGTGACAGGGAGTACACTGAAGCTTTCTTT.

For this clone: A junction boundary mismatches the germline segment, possibly from a read error. J is TRBJ1-4 and V is TRBV2; 7 bases are a match to TRBD1. The CDR3 is made up of 15 amino acids. Germline CDR1 and CDR2: SNHLY and FYNNEI. CDR3 sequence reads: CASREGQATNEKLFF. Here the CDR3 DNA reads TGTGCCAGCAGGGAAGGACAGGCAACTAATGAAAAACTGTTTTTT.